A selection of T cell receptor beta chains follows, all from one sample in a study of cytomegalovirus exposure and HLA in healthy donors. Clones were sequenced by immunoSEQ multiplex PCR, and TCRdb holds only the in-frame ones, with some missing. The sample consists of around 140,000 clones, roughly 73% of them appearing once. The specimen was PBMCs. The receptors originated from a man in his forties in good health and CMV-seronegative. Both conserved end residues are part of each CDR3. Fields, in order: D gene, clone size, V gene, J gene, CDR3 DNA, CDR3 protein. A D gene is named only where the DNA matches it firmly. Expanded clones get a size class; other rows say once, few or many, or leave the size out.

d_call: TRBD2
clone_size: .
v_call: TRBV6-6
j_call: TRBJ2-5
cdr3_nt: TGTGCCAGCAGCGGACTAGCGGGGGGGCTGACAGAGACCCAGTACTTC
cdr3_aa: CASSGLAGGLTETQYF

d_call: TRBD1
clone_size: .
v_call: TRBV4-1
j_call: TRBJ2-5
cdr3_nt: TGCGCCAGCAGCCGAGACGTTACAGGGGGCTATGGGGAGACCCAGTACTTC
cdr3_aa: CASSRDVTGGYGETQYF

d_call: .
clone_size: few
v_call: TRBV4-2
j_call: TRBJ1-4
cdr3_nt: TGTGCCAGCAGCCAAGATCCGGGGGGAGGGGGTAATGAAAAACTGTTTTTT
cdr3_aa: CASSQDPGGGGNEKLFF

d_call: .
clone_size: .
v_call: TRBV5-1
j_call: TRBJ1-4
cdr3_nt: TGCGCCAGCAGCTTCGGAGGGAGTGAAGAAAAACTGTTTTTT
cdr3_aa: CASSFGGSEEKLFF

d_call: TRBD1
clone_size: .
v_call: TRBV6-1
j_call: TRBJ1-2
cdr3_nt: TGTGCCAGCAGTGATCCCCTAAGGGGGCCGGTTAACTATGGCTACACCTTC
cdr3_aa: CASSDPLRGPVNYGYTF

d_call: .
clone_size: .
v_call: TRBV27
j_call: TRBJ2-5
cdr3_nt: TGTGCCAGCAGCAGAAGAGAGACCCAGTACTTC
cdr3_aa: CASSRRETQYF

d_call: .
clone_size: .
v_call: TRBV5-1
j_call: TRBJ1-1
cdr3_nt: TGCGCCAGCAGCCAGGGAGGGGATAACACTGAAGCTTTCTTT
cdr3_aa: CASSQGGDNTEAFF

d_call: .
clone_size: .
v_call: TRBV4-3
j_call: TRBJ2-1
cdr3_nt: TGCGCCAGCAGCCAAGAATTAGGGGGTGAAAATGAGCAGTTCTTC
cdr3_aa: CASSQELGGENEQFF

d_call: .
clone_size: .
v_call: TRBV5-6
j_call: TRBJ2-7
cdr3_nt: TGTGCCAGCAGCACTTCCTCGGCAGGGGTATACGAGCAGTACTTC
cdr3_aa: CASSTSSAGVYEQYF

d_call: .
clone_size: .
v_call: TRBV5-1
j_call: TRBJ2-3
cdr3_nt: TGCGCCAGCAGCCCGGGTCGTTTTCTGGCTGCTAGCACAGATACGCAGTATTTT
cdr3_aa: CASSPGRFLAASTDTQYF

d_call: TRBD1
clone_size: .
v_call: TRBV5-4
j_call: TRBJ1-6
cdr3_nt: TGTGCCAGCAGCTTGGTAGGCGGACAGGGAGGGTCACCCCTCCACTTT
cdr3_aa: CASSLVGGQGGSPLHF

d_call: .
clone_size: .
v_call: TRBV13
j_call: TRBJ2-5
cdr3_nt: TGTGCCAGCAGCGAGGCAGAGACCCAGTACTTC
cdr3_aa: CASSEAETQYF

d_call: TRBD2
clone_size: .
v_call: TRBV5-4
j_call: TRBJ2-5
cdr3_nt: TGTGCCAGCAGCTCCCCCGGAGGGACTAGCGGGGGGCCTTATCAAGAGACCCAGTACTTC
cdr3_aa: CASSSPGGTSGGPYQETQYF

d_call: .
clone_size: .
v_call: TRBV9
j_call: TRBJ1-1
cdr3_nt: TGTGCCAGCAGCGCGCGGGGCACGAACACTGAAGCTTTCTTT
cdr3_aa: CASSARGTNTEAFF

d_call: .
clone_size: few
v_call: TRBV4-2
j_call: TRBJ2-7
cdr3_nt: TGTGCCAGCAGCCAAGCACGAGGCGAGCAGTACTTC
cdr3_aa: CASSQARGEQYF

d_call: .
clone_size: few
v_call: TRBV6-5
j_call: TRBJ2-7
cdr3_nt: TGTGCCAGCAGTTACTCGTCCCACAGTCCACCCTACGAGCAGTACTTC
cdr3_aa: CASSYSSHSPPYEQYF

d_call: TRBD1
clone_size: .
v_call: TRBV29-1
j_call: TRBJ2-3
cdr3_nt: TGCAGCGTTGAAGAGACAGGGGATCTCACAGATACGCAGTATTTT
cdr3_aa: CSVEETGDLTDTQYF

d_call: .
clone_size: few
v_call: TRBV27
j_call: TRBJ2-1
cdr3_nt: TGTGCCAGCAGTTTCGACAATGAGCAGTTCTTC
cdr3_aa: CASSFDNEQFF

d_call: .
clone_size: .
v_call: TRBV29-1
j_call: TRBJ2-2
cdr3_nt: TGCAGCGCGGACAGTGACACCGGGGAGCTGTTTTTT
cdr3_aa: CSADSDTGELFF

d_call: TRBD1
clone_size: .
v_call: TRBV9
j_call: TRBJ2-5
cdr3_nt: TGTGCCAGCAGCGTAACACAGGGGGCTAGGCAAGAGACCCAGTACTTC
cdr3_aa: CASSVTQGARQETQYF